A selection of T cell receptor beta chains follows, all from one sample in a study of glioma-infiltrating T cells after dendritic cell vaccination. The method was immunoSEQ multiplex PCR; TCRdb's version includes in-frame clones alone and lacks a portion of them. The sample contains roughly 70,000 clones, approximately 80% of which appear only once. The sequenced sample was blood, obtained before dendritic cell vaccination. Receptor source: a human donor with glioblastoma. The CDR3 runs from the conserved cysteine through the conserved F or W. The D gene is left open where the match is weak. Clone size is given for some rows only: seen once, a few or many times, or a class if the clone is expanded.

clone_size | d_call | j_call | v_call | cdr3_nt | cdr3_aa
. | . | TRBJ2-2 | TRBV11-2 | TGTGCCAGCAGCCCGCGACCCGGGACACCCACGAACACCGGGGAGCTGTTTTTT | CASSPRPGTPTNTGELFF
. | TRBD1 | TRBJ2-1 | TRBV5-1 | TGCGCCAGCGCCCGGGGACAGGGGGGCCCCTACAATGAGCAGTTCTTC | CASARGQGGPYNEQFF
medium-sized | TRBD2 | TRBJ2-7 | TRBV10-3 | TGTGCCTCCTCCCCGACTAGCGGAGCTCTAGAGCAGTACTTC | CASSPTSGALEQYF
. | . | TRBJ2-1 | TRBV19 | TGTGCCAGTAGTATTGTGTCGAAGGCCTGGAGCAATGAGCAGTTCTTC | CASSIVSKAWSNEQFF
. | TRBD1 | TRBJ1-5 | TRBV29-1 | TGCAGCGTCGTTGAATCCGGGACAGGGAATCAGCCCCAGCATTTT | CSVVESGTGNQPQHF
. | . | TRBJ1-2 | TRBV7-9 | TGTGCCAGCAGCCCAAGAGAACAGGGTCACGGCTACACCTTC | CASSPREQGHGYTF
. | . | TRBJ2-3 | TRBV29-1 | TGCAGCGTTGTTATGAGGACAGATACGCAGTATTTT | CSVVMRTDTQYF
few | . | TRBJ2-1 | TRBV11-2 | TGTGCCAGCAGCTTAGATACCTCACTTACAGGGCGTTCCTACAATGAGCAGTTCTTC | CASSLDTSLTGRSYNEQFF
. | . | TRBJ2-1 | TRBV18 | TGTGCCAGCTCACCGGGGGGAACCTACAATGAGCAGTTCTTC | CASSPGGTYNEQFF
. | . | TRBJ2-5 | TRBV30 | TGTGCCGGTCAGACTGTCCAAGAGACCCAGTACTTC | CAGQTVQETQYF
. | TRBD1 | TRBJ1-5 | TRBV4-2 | TGTGCCAGCAGCCAAGACACAGGGGGTTTTCAGCCCCAGCATTTT | CASSQDTGGFQPQHF
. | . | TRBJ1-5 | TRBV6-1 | TGTGCCAGCAGTGAAGCGTGGGGCAGGGTGTTTGGCAATCAGCCCCAGCATTTT | CASSEAWGRVFGNQPQHF
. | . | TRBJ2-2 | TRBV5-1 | TGCGCCAGCAGCTTAAAAGACTCTTACACCGGGGAGCTGTTTTTT | CASSLKDSYTGELFF
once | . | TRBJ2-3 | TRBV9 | TGTGCCAGCAGACTCACTACTGGATCCTACTATTCTAGCACAGATACGCAGTATTTT | CASRLTTGSYYSSTDTQYF
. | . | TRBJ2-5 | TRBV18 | TGTGCCAGCTCACCACCGGGGACTGAAGAGACCCAGTACTTC | CASSPPGTEETQYF
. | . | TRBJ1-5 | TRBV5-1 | TGCGCCAGCAGCCCGGCGGAGGGCAATCAGCCCCAGCATTTT | CASSPAEGNQPQHF
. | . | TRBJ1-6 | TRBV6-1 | TGTGCCAGCAGTGAAGCGCGACAGAGCCATAATTCACCCCTCCACTTT | CASSEARQSHNSPLHF